Each of the 21 T cell receptor beta chains below was sequenced from the same sample in a study of cytomegalovirus exposure and HLA in healthy donors. This PCR relied on a set of 60 Vbeta primers and 13 Jbeta primers. Method: immunoSEQ multiplex PCR; TCRdb's copy keeps in-frame clones and lacks some. This sample has roughly 190,000 clones, with around 67% found just once. The sample taken for sequencing was PBMCs. Receptors originate from a woman in her twenties or thirties in good health and CMV-seropositive.

The V gene is TRBV7-9, the J gene TRBJ2-1, with 10 bases lining up with TRBD1. The CDR3 is 13 residues long. V gave up 5 bases and J gave up 6 bases; unmatched junction bases: 1. From germline, CDR1 is SEHNR and CDR2 FQNEAQ (reference sequence). The CDR3 bases are TGTGCCAGCAGCCGGACAGGGGGCAATGAGCAGTTCTTC. Residues: CASSRTGGNEQFF.

The rearrangement joins TRBV19 to TRBJ1-1; a weak D match, TRBD1 (6 bases). CDR1 LNHDA and CDR2 SQIVND come from the germline V gene (reference sequence). V was cut by 3 bases and J by 11 bases, with 25 bases left in between. The CDR3 runs to 16 residues. For the CDR3, the DNA is TGTGCCAGTAGTATCCTAACCCCTCGACAGGCGCGTGGTGCTTTCTTT. Residues: CASSILTPRQARGAFF.

The chain carries TRBV10-2 and TRBJ1-1; D call uncertain. CDR1 and CDR2 from the germline V gene are WSHSY and SAAADI. The CDR3 spans 15 residues. V shed 5 bases and J shed 5 bases, with 18 bases lying between them. This CDR3 is CASSFTFSGRTEAFF. The CDR3, as DNA: TGCGCCAGCAGTTTTACCTTCTCGGGGAGGACTGAAGCTTTCTTT.

The genes are TRBV29-1 and TRBJ2-7, with D tentatively TRBD2 (5 bases). Germline V lookup: CDR1 SQVTM, CDR2 ANQGSEA. The CDR3 is 12 residues long. The ends were cut back, 8 bases at V and 6 bases at J, with 17 bases in the middle. The CDR3 DNA follows: TGCAGCTCCTCTCGGGGAGATGGCGAGCAGTACTTC. Protein product: CSSSRGDGEQYF.

The chain uses TRBV6-5 and TRBJ2-1, with 7 bases matching TRBD2. The CDR3 consists of 15 residues. With 5 bases clipped from V and 4 bases from J, the junction kept 8 bases outside the gene matches. From germline, CDR1 is MNHEY and CDR2 SVGAGI. In DNA, the CDR3 is TGTGCCAGCAGTACCCTAGCCGGGAGGTACAATGAGCAGTTCTTC. Translation gives CASSTLAGRYNEQFF.

The rearrangement joins TRBV15 to TRBJ2-7, with D tentatively TRBD2 (5 bases). The germline V and J ends were trimmed by 1 base and 2 bases, with 12 bases remaining between them. CDR3 length: 15 amino acids. CDR1 is LNHNV, CDR2 YYDKDF, per germline (reference sequence). The CDR3 coding sequence is TGTGCCACCAGCAGAGCTGGGTCCGGGACCTACGAGCAGTACTTC. Its protein product is CATSRAGSGTYEQYF.

The chain uses TRBV23-1 and TRBJ2-5; D is undetermined. TRBV23-1 is an ORF, with its function uncertain. The CDR3 has 14 amino acids. Trimming cost V 6 bases and J 5 bases, with 16 bases left between them. The CDR3 nucleotides read TGCGCCAGCAGCCCCGGGTCCTCCCGGGAGACCCAGTACTTC. It is translated as CASSPGSSRETQYF.

This chain joins TRBV9 and TRBJ1-1, with D possibly TRBD1 on 5 matching bases. The CDR3 totals 13 residues. Per the germline V gene, CDR1 is SGDLS and CDR2 is YYNGEE. V lost 3 bases and J 10 bases, leaving 16 bases between the germline ends. In DNA form, the CDR3 reads TGTGCCAGCAGCGCACAGGTCCCCCCAGCAGCTTTCTTT. Protein sequence: CASSAQVPPAAFF.

V gene TRBV15 combines with J gene TRBJ1-1, with D perhaps TRBD1 (5 bases). The CDR3 consists of 15 residues. Trimming left V 5 bases short and J 11 bases short, with 24 bases between. Germline V gene lookup returns CDR1 LNHNV and CDR2 YYDKDF (reference sequence). The CDR3 DNA follows: TGTGCCACCAGCTACGGTGGGGGGATTGACACTTTGGCTTTCTTT. Translated, it gives CATSYGGGIDTLAFF.

This clone was recorded a few times. This chain connects TRBV5-4 to TRBJ2-2; 11 bases line up with TRBD2. This CDR3 region has 16 residues. Germline assignment: CDR1 SGHNT and CDR2 YYREEE (reference sequence). Germline trimming cut 0 bases from V and 4 bases from J; bases unmatched to any gene: 2. The CDR3, as DNA: TGTGCCAGCAGCTTGGGACTAGCGGGAAGCACCGGGGAGCTGTTTTTT. Protein sequence: CASSLGLAGSTGELFF. The whole variable domain, remainder taken from reference TRBV5-4 and TRBJ2-2, is ETGVTQSPTHLIKTRGQQVTLRCSSQSGHNTVSWYQQALGQGPQFIFQYYREEENGRGNFPPRFSGLQFPNYSSELNVNALELDDSALYLCASSLGLAGSTGELFFGEGSRLTVL.

This chain connects TRBV11-2 to TRBJ2-7, with 7 bases that match TRBD1. The CDR3 is made up of 15 amino acids. The germline V gene encodes CDR1 SGHAT and CDR2 FQNNGV. V was clipped by 1 base and J by 5 bases; unmatched bases: 8. The CDR3 protein is CASSLAGTEHNEQYF. In nucleotides, the CDR3 is TGTGCCAGCAGCTTAGCCGGGACAGAACATAACGAGCAGTACTTC.

The chain employs TRBV7-9 and TRBJ2-1; the match to TRBD2 covers 12 bases. The CDR3 is made up of 17 amino acids. Germline-derived CDR1 and CDR2 are SEHNR and FQNEAQ (reference sequence). After removal of 4 bases from V and 2 bases from J, the junction contained 6 bases not matched to a gene. Here the CDR3 reads CASSSETSGSAYNEQFF. The CDR3, as DNA: TGTGCCAGCAGCTCCGAGACTAGCGGGAGCGCCTACAATGAGCAGTTCTTC.

The J gene is TRBJ2-2, the V gene TRBV18, with D possibly matching TRBD1 (6 bases). Per germline, CDR1 KGHSH and CDR2 LQKENI. The V end lost 2 bases, the J end lost 0 bases, and 7 bases lay between the germline ends. The CDR3 extends over 15 amino acids. CDR3 region: CASSPGGANTGELFF. The CDR3 DNA sequence: TGTGCCAGCTCACCAGGGGGCGCGAACACCGGGGAGCTGTTTTTT.

The rearrangement links TRBV5-1 to TRBJ2-5; D gene uncertain. The DNA end favors TRBJ2-7, so the J call may be wrong. The CDR3 extends over 11 amino acids. Looked up from germline, CDR1 is SGHRS and CDR2 is YFSETQ. DNA of the CDR3: TGCGCCAGCAGCCTCCACCACGAGCAGTACTTC. Amino acids: CASSLHHEQYF.

This clone was found once. The chain joins TRBV7-6 to TRBJ2-7, with TRBD1 as a possible D gene (6 bases). V lost 5 bases, J lost 9 bases, and 17 bases lay in between. Looked up from germline, CDR1 is SGHVS and CDR2 is FNYEAQ. The CDR3 is 13 amino acids. The CDR3 spells CASSPPGEGRQYF. DNA for the CDR3: TGTGCCAGCAGCCCCCCAGGGGAAGGAAGGCAGTACTTC.

This clone was seen a few times. This chain uses TRBV7-9 with TRBJ2-1; 8 bases line up with TRBD2. V lost 0 bases and J lost 5; bases outside the gene matches: 12. There are 18 residues in the CDR3. CDR1 SEHNR and CDR2 FQNEAQ come from the germline V gene (reference sequence). The CDR3 DNA reads TGTGCCAGCAGCTTAGCAGGCTCGCTAGCGGGCCTTAACAATGAGCAGTTCTTC. This codes for CASSLAGSLAGLNNEQFF.

The V and J genes are TRBV27 and TRBJ2-1; 7 positions agree with TRBD1. The CDR3 length is 13 residues. Trimming cost V 5 bases and J 4 bases; bases outside gene matches: 2. Germline CDR1 is MNHEY and CDR2 is SMNVEV (reference sequence). The CDR3 coding sequence is TGTGCCAGCAGTCAGGGGGTTTACAATGAGCAGTTCTTC. Protein: CASSQGVYNEQFF.

The chain employs TRBV28 and TRBJ2-1, with 10 bases that match TRBD2. CDR1 and CDR2 (germline): MDHEN, SYDVKM. J gave up 4 bases and V 5 bases, and 2 bases lay outside the gene matches. The length of the CDR3 is 14 residues. The CDR3 loop is CASSRLAGYNEQFF. The CDR3 coding sequence is TGTGCCAGCAGTAGACTAGCGGGTTACAATGAGCAGTTCTTC.

The chain joins TRBV9 to TRBJ1-2; 9 bases line up with TRBD1. V dropped 1 base and J dropped 4; count of bases not matched to a gene: 8. This CDR3 has 16 amino acids. Germline CDR1 SGDLS, CDR2 YYNGEE. This chain's CDR3 is CASSVIRGQGSYGYTF. CDR3 in DNA: TGTGCCAGCAGCGTAATAAGAGGACAGGGGTCCTATGGCTACACCTTC.

The chain links TRBV4-1 to TRBJ1-5; D ambiguous. This CDR3 has 12 amino acids. The V and J ends lost 2 bases and 6 bases respectively, with 5 bases between them. The germline V gene encodes CDR1 MGHRA and CDR2 YSYEKL. The DNA of the CDR3 is TGCGCCAGCAGCCAACCCGGTCAGCCCCAGCATTTT. Amino acids: CASSQPGQPQHF.

The gene calls are TRBV28 and TRBJ2-7; TRBD2 matches 10 bases. The trim removed 3 bases at V and 1 base at J, leaving 6 bases unmatched. The germline V gene encodes CDR1 MDHEN and CDR2 SYDVKM. The CDR3 is 16 amino acids. The CDR3 region has the DNA TGTGCCAGCAGTTTGGCTACTAGCGGGAATTCCTACGAGCAGTACTTC. The encoded protein is CASSLATSGNSYEQYF.